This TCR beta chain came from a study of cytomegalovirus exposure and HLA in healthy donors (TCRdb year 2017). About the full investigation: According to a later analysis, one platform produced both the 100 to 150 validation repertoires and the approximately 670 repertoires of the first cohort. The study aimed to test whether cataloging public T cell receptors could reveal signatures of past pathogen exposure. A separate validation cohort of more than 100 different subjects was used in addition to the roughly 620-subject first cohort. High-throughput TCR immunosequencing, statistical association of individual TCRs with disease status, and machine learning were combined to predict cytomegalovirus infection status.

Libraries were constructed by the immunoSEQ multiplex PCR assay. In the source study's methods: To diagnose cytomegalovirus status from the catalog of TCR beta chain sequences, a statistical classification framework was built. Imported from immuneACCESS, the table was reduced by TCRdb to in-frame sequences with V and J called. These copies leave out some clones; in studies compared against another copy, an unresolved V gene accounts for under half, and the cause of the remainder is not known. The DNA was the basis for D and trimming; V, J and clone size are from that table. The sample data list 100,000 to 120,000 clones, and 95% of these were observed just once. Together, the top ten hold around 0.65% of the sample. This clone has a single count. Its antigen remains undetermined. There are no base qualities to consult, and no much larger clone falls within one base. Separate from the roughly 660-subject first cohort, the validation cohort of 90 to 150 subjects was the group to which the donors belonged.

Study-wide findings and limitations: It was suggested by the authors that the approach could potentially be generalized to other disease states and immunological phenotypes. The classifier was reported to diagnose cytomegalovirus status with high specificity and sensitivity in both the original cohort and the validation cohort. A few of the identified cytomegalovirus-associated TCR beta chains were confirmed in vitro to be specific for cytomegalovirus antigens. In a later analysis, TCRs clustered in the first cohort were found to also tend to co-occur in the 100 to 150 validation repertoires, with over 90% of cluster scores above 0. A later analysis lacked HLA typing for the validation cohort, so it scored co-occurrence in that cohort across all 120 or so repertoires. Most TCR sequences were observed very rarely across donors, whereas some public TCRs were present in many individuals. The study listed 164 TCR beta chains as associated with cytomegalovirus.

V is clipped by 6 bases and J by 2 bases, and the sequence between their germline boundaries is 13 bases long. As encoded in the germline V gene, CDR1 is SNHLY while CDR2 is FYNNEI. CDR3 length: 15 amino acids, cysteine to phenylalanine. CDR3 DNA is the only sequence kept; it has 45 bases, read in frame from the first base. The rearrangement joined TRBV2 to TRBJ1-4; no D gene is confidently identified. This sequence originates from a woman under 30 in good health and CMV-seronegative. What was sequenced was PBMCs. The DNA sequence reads TGTGCCAGCAGGGGAGGGTGGACGACTAATGAAAAACTGTTTTTT. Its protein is CASRGGWTTNEKLFF.